Detailed here is one T cell receptor (beta chain). This sample is part of a study of cytomegalovirus exposure and HLA in healthy donors. CDR1 and CDR2 (germline): LNHDA, SQIVND (reference sequence). CDR3 length: 14 residues. The J segment lost 4 bases and the V segment lost 4 bases, leaving 4 bases of the junction unmatched. Researchers ran the PCR with 60 Vbeta and 13 Jbeta primers. Clones were read by immunoSEQ multiplex PCR, and TCRdb kept only the in-frame ones, dropping some. The table lists 210,000 or so clones, about three quarters of them singletons, with around 15% in the top ten. This clonotype was sampled from a man aged 35-49 years in good health and CMV-seronegative. V is TRBV19 and J is TRBJ1-5; 7 bases map to TRBD1. Sequenced material: PBMCs. Written as DNA, the CDR3 is TGTGCCAGTAGTACGACAGGGAATAATCAGCCCCAGCATTTT. Its translation: CASSTTGNNQPQHF.